This entry lists 30 T cell receptor beta chains sequenced from one sample in a study of graft-versus-host responses after intestinal transplantation. These TCRs' antigens remain unknown. The table came from immunoSEQ multiplex PCR; TCRdb's copy has only in-frame clones and leaves some out. The table has around 70,000 clones, 70% to 90% seen once. Sequenced material: unstimulated CD8+ T cells sorted from spleen or lymph node cells, taken before intestinal transplant. The source is a human donor who received an intestinal transplant.

The chain carries TRBV15 and TRBJ1-4, with D perhaps TRBD1 (6 bases). V gave up 3 bases and J gave up 6 bases, with 14 bases separating them. This CDR3 is 15 amino acids long. The germline V gene has CDR1 LNHNV and CDR2 YYDKDF (reference sequence). Here the CDR3 reads CATSRVRGGDEKLFF. The CDR3 nucleotides read TGTGCCACCAGCAGGGTCAGGGGAGGGGATGAAAAACTGTTTTTT. Complete variable domain (other parts from reference TRBV15 and TRBJ1-4): DAMVIQNPRYQVTQFGKPVTLSCSQTLNHNVMYWYQQKSSQAPKLLFHYYDKDFNNEADTPDNFQSRRPNTSFCFLDIRSPGLGDTAMYLCATSRVRGGDEKLFFGSGTQLSVL.

This clone was seen just once. The rearrangement joins TRBV4-1 to TRBJ2-1, with D possibly being TRBD2 (5 bases). CDR1 MGHRA and CDR2 YSYEKL come from the germline V gene. The CDR3 has 17 amino acids. Trimming took 4 bases from V and 8 from J, leaving 24 bases between them. The CDR3 region is CASSLSGYGLGWDEQFF. The CDR3 region has the DNA TGCGCCAGCAGCCTCTCTGGATATGGACTGGGATGGGATGAGCAGTTCTTC.

The genes are TRBV27 and TRBJ2-3, with D possibly being TRBD2 (6 bases). The CDR3 loop spans 14 amino acids. Trimming cost V 4 bases and J 8 bases, with 16 bases left between them. Germline CDR1 is MNHEY and CDR2 is SMNVEV (reference sequence). The CDR3 region is CASSYGGGFGTQYF. The CDR3 DNA follows: TGTGCCAGCAGTTATGGGGGAGGATTTGGTACGCAGTATTTT.

V and J are TRBV27 and TRBJ1-5, with D possibly being TRBD1 (5 bases). Trimming took 2 bases from V and 0 from J, leaving 8 bases between them. Germline V gives CDR1 MNHEY, CDR2 SMNVEV (reference sequence). The CDR3 totals 15 residues. Here the CDR3 DNA reads TGTGCCAGCAGTTTAGGGGGGGATAGCAATCAGCCCCAGCATTTT. Protein product: CASSLGGDSNQPQHF.

The chain uses TRBV6-1 and TRBJ2-7; D may be TRBD2 (6 bases). Germline values: CDR1 MNHNS, CDR2 SASEGT. This CDR3 contains 13 residues. With 7 bases removed from V and 3 bases from J, the gap between germline ends came to 13 bases. This CDR3 reads CASTEGRYYEQYF. The DNA of the CDR3 is TGTGCCAGCACGGAGGGCCGTTACTACGAGCAGTACTTC.

This sequence joins TRBV7-2 and TRBJ1-2, with D perhaps matching TRBD1 (5 bases). V dropped 2 bases and J dropped 4 bases, with 14 bases sitting between them. Germline V CDR1 and CDR2: SGHTA, FQGNSA. There are 15 residues in the CDR3. The CDR3 region is CASSLWVQGTYGYTF. DNA of the CDR3: TGTGCCAGCAGCTTATGGGTCCAGGGTACCTATGGCTACACCTTC. The entire variable domain, with the rest obtained from reference TRBV7-2 and TRBJ1-2, is as follows: GAGVSQSPSNKVTEKGKDVELRCDPISGHTALYWYRQSLGQGLEFLIYFQGNSAPDKSGLPSDRFSAERTGGSVSTLTIQRTQQEDSAVYLCASSLWVQGTYGYTFGSGTRLTVV.

The chain couples TRBV5-1 to TRBJ2-6, with D perhaps TRBD1 (6 bases). V was pared by 2 bases and J by 1 base, with 10 bases between. Looked up from germline, CDR1 is SGHRS and CDR2 is YFSETQ. The CDR3 length is 16 residues. CDR3 nucleotide sequence: TGCGCCAGCAGCTTTTACAGGGCTTCTGGGGCCAACGTCCTGACTTTC. This encodes CASSFYRASGANVLTF.

This clone is a singleton in its sample. The V and J genes are TRBV9 and TRBJ2-1; D may be TRBD2 (6 bases). Trimming left V 0 bases short and J 8 bases short, with 15 bases between. The CDR3 spans 15 residues. Per the germline V gene, CDR1 is SGDLS and CDR2 is YYNGEE. The CDR3 region is CASSVVAEGRHEQFF. DNA of the CDR3: TGTGCCAGCAGCGTAGTAGCGGAGGGGCGTCATGAGCAGTTCTTC.

This clone was recorded once. The chain uses TRBV27 and TRBJ2-7; D remains ambiguous. Germline CDR1 is MNHEY and CDR2 is SMNVEV (reference sequence). The V and J ends lost 6 bases and 1 base respectively, with 10 bases between them. The CDR3 has 13 residues. The CDR3 bases are TGTGCCAGCAGCCTTCGCGAGTCCTACGAGCAGTACTTC. This encodes CASSLRESYEQYF.

The chain couples TRBV6-6 to TRBJ1-4; D call uncertain. V was pared by 0 bases and J by 3 bases, with 8 bases between. Germline CDR1 is MNHNY and CDR2 is SVGAGI (reference sequence). This CDR3 comprises 15 residues. CDR3 DNA sequence: TGTGCCAGCAGTTACTCCCCCGGGGCTAATGAAAAACTGTTTTTT. It encodes CASSYSPGANEKLFF.

The chain is built from TRBV9 and TRBJ1-2, with a weak D call TRBD1 (6 bases). V was cut by 4 bases and J by 2 bases, with 21 bases left in between. The CDR3 totals 17 residues. Germline V gene lookup returns CDR1 SGDLS and CDR2 YYNGEE. The CDR3 loop reads CASSHNREPPGNYGYTF. CDR3 in DNA: TGTGCCAGCAGCCATAACAGGGAACCTCCGGGGAACTATGGCTACACCTTC.

V and J are TRBV10-2 and TRBJ2-1, with 7 positions matching TRBD1. Germline V gives CDR1 WSHSY, CDR2 SAAADI. The CDR3 is 15 amino acids. Germline trimming cut 6 bases from V and 1 base from J; bases unmatched to any gene: 6. The CDR3 nucleotides are TGCGCCAGCAGGACCACAGGGGAGTCCTACAATGAGCAGTTCTTC. It specifies CASRTTGESYNEQFF.

The chain carries TRBV4-2 and TRBJ2-3, with D perhaps TRBD2 (6 bases). Germline CDR1 is LGHNA and CDR2 is YNFKEQ. The V end was cut by 5 bases, the J end by 1 base, with 10 bases between. There are 14 residues in the CDR3. The CDR3 region is CASSGGGGTDTQYF. DNA of the CDR3: TGTGCCAGCAGCGGCGGAGGGGGCACAGATACGCAGTATTTT.

This clone was found once. The chain employs TRBV15 and TRBJ1-6; perhaps TRBD1 as D (6 bases). This CDR3 is 17 amino acids long. V lost 0 bases to trimming and J lost 4 bases, with 13 bases between them. The germline CDR1 and CDR2 sequences are LNHNV and YYDKDF (reference sequence). The CDR3 DNA reads as TGTGCCACCAGCAGAGAAGTGTGGGGGCAGTATAATTCACCCCTCCACTTT. It encodes CATSREVWGQYNSPLHF.

The table lists this clone with a few counts. The chain recombines TRBV6-4 with TRBJ2-1; possible D gene TRBD2, 5 bases. Deletions cut 4 bases from V and 6 bases from J, with 13 bases between. This CDR3 has 14 amino acids. Per the germline V gene, CDR1 is MRHNA and CDR2 is SNTAGT. The CDR3 loop reads CASSVTSGVNEQFF. For the CDR3, the DNA is TGTGCCAGCAGTGTTACCAGCGGCGTCAATGAGCAGTTCTTC.

The chain uses TRBV9 and TRBJ1-1; 7 positions match TRBD1. Per germline, CDR1 SGDLS and CDR2 YYNGEE. With 4 bases clipped from V and 6 bases from J, the junction kept 9 bases outside the gene matches. The CDR3 has 14 residues. This chain's CDR3 is CASSPKPTGSEAFF. CDR3 in DNA: TGTGCCAGCAGCCCAAAGCCGACAGGGTCTGAAGCTTTCTTT.

The V gene is TRBV10-1, the J gene TRBJ1-1; a possible D gene is TRBD1 (6 bases). Trimming stripped 0 bases from V and 6 bases from J, with 11 bases between. CDR1 and CDR2 (germline): WNHNN, SYGVQD (reference sequence). The CDR3 extends over 14 amino acids. For the CDR3, the DNA is TGCGCCAGCAGTGAGTCTACAGGGAGAGCTGAAGCTTTCTTT. Protein product: CASSESTGRAEAFF.

The chain couples TRBV19 to TRBJ2-7; 10 positions agree with TRBD1. The length of the CDR3 is 15 residues. Germline V gene lookup returns CDR1 LNHDA and CDR2 SQIVND (reference sequence). The trim removed 3 bases at V and 2 bases at J, leaving 4 bases unmatched. The CDR3 coding sequence is TGTGCCAGTAGTATTGGGACAGGGGTAACCTACGAGCAGTACTTC. Protein sequence: CASSIGTGVTYEQYF.

A single count supports this clone. The rearrangement links TRBV20-1 to TRBJ2-7; tentatively, D is TRBD1 (5 bases). Looked up from germline, CDR1 is DFQATT and CDR2 is SNEGSKA (reference sequence). V was shortened by 3 bases and J by 5 bases, with 5 bases between the two germline ends. This CDR3 is 10 amino acids long. In DNA form, the CDR3 reads TGCAGTGCTAGGACAGACGAGCAGTACTTC. The encoded protein is CSARTDEQYF.

This clone appeared a single time. The chain couples TRBV4-2 to TRBJ1-2, with D unclear. V was trimmed by 0 bases and J by 8 bases, leaving 10 bases between them. The CDR3 spans 13 residues. Germline V gene sequence: CDR1 LGHNA, CDR2 YNFKEQ. The CDR3, as DNA: TGTGCCAGCAGCCAAGAAGGAGCAAGGGGCTACACCTTC. Translation gives CASSQEGARGYTF.

This rearrangement joins TRBV5-1 to TRBJ2-7; a weak D match, TRBD2 (5 bases). The CDR3 contains 15 residues. Trimming removed 2 bases at V and 0 bases at J, with 12 bases between. The germline CDR1 and CDR2 sequences are SGHRS and YFSETQ. This CDR3 is CASSFRTGRSYEQYF. The CDR3 DNA is TGCGCCAGCAGCTTTCGGACTGGCCGCTCCTACGAGCAGTACTTC.

V and J are TRBV6-5 and TRBJ2-2, with 7 bases matching TRBD1. Germline V gene lookup returns CDR1 MNHEY and CDR2 SVGAGI. This CDR3 is 16 amino acids long. Trimming removed 0 bases from V and 6 bases from J; junction bases left unmatched: 7. The CDR3 sequence: CASSYSTETGPGELFF. Written as DNA, the CDR3 is TGTGCCAGCAGTTACTCGACGGAGACAGGGCCCGGGGAGCTGTTTTTT.

The rearrangement uses TRBV15 and TRBJ1-2, with TRBD1 matching over 8 bases. J lost 3 bases, V lost 7 bases, and 7 bases had no gene match. The CDR3 covers 14 residues. Germline lookup yields CDR1 LNHNV and CDR2 YYDKDF (reference sequence). The CDR3 DNA reads as TGTGCCACCAACCCGGACAGGGAAGACTATGGCTACACCTTC. It is translated as CATNPDREDYGYTF.

The chain employs TRBV13 and TRBJ1-1; D gene ambiguous. V was cut by 5 bases and J by 1 base, with 8 bases left in between. The V gene's germline CDR1 is PRHDT and CDR2 FYEKMQ (reference sequence). The CDR3 extends over 13 amino acids. The CDR3 bases are TGTGCCAGCAGCGCCAACAGGAACACTGAAGCTTTCTTT. It yields the protein CASSANRNTEAFF. The full variable domain, rest sourced from reference TRBV13 and TRBJ1-1, is AAGVIQSPRHLIKEKRETATLKCYPIPRHDTVYWYQQGPGQDPQFLISFYEKMQSDKGSIPDRFSAQQFSDYHSELNMSSLELGDSALYFCASSANRNTEAFFGQGTRLTVV.

The chain carries TRBV10-2 and TRBJ1-4, with 9 bases lining up with TRBD1. V dropped 6 bases and J dropped 0; count of bases not matched to a gene: 2. This CDR3 comprises 15 residues. CDR1 and CDR2 (germline): WSHSY, SAAADI. The CDR3: CASRGTGTTNEKLFF. The CDR3 DNA sequence: TGCGCCAGCAGGGGGACAGGGACAACTAATGAAAAACTGTTTTTT.

The CDR3 protein is CASSPIRDSYEQYF. As DNA, the CDR3 is TGTGCCAGCAGTCCCATCCGGGACTCCTACGAGCAGTACTTC. This chain connects TRBV28 to TRBJ2-7; a weak D match, TRBD2 (5 bases). This CDR3 region has 14 residues. The germline V and J ends were trimmed by 5 bases and 0 bases, with 11 bases remaining between them. CDR1 is MDHEN, CDR2 SYDVKM, per germline.

The chain carries TRBV7-2 and TRBJ2-3; maybe TRBD2 (6 bases). Germline V lookup: CDR1 SGHTA, CDR2 FQGNSA. Deletions cut 5 bases from V and 5 bases from J, with 20 bases between. The CDR3 contains 16 residues. CDR3 coding DNA: TGTGCCAGCAGCCCTTACGGGACTTTTTCGGGAGATACGCAGTATTTT. Amino acid sequence: CASSPYGTFSGDTQYF.

The chain combines TRBV6-6 with TRBJ2-7; D gene unclear. CDR1 MNHNY and CDR2 SVGAGI come from the germline V gene (reference sequence). The CDR3 has 13 amino acids. Trimming shortened V by 4 bases and J by 1 base, and 8 bases separated the two germline ends. The CDR3 DNA reads TGTGCCAGCAGTTTTACGGAGTCCTACGAGCAGTACTTC. This encodes CASSFTESYEQYF.

This clone was seen more than once but under ten times. The chain has TRBV6-4 and TRBJ2-2; 10 bases fit TRBD2. The CDR3 is made up of 16 amino acids. Germline V lookup: CDR1 MRHNA, CDR2 SNTAGT. The ends lost 0 bases at V and 3 bases at J; junction bases unmatched: 1. This CDR3 is CASSDSAGGDTGELFF. CDR3 in DNA: TGTGCCAGCAGTGACTCAGCGGGAGGGGACACCGGGGAGCTGTTTTTT.

The rearrangement joins TRBV5-5 to TRBJ1-1; D is ambiguous. Trimming removed 2 bases at V and 5 bases at J, with 19 bases between. The germline gives CDR1 SGHKS, CDR2 YYEKEE (reference sequence). The CDR3 has 16 residues. Written as DNA, the CDR3 is TGTGCCAGCAGCTTTTATGGCTTAGGAGGAGGGACTGAAGCTTTCTTT. This codes for CASSFYGLGGGTEAFF.